This TCR beta chain was identified in a study of T cells in localized non-small cell lung cancer. Some clones are missing from TCRdb's copy, which holds only in-frame ones; the method was immunoSEQ multiplex PCR. The sample has some 11,000 clones, about four fifths seen once. Broader study findings: Higher T cell density in the blood was associated with longer overall survival, whereas higher adjacent-lung clonality associated with shorter survival. Among the top 100 tumor clones, a median around 57 appeared in adjacent lung.

V shed 4 bases and J 5 bases; nucleotides not matched to a gene: 10. Germline CDR1 SGHTA, CDR2 FQGNSA. The CDR3 covers 16 residues. Concerning this clone: Its specificity is not known.

The chain recombines TRBV7-2 with TRBJ2-2; 7 bases align to TRBD1. The sequencing here drew on peripheral blood, taken before any cancer treatment. The clonotype comes from a male donor at least 60 years old with stage I lung adenocarcinoma. The CDR3 DNA sequence: TGTGCCAGCAGCTCGCAATCATCGACAGGGACCGGGGAGCTGTTTTTT. Translated: CASSSQSSTGTGELFF.